Each of the 17 T cell receptor beta chains below was sequenced from the same sample in a study of radiotherapy plus CTLA-4 blockade in lung cancer. Libraries were prepared by immunoSEQ multiplex PCR; TCRdb keeps only in-frame clonotypes and omits some of them. The table shows over 85,000 clones, with about four fifths occurring only once. The sequencing used peripheral blood, collected from a patient treated with radiotherapy plus ipilimumab. The receptors were gathered from a human donor with non-small cell lung cancer that progressed on radiotherapy plus ipilimumab.

The chain joins TRBV5-1 to TRBJ2-1, with TRBD2 identical over 8 bases. J was trimmed by 10 bases and V by 5 bases; bases with no gene match: 14. The length of the CDR3 is 15 residues. In germline, CDR1 is SGHRS, CDR2 YFSETQ. In DNA form, the CDR3 reads TGCGCCAGCAGTTTTGGGCAGGCGGGAGGTGCGGAGCAGTTCTTC. Protein sequence: CASSFGQAGGAEQFF.

This clone was seen a handful of times. The CDR3 spells CASSANIRGSTDTQYF. The CDR3 DNA reads TGTGCCAGCAGTGCTAATATACGCGGAAGCACAGATACGCAGTATTTT. The rearrangement uses TRBV6-1 and TRBJ2-3; no reliable D call. Trimming left V 4 bases short and J 0 bases short, with 14 bases between. The CDR3 totals 16 residues. CDR1 and CDR2 from the germline V gene are MNHNS and SASEGT.

The chain joins TRBV14 to TRBJ1-1; the D gene is possibly TRBD1 (6 bases). Germline CDR1 SGHDN, CDR2 FVKESK. The CDR3 length is 13 residues. Trimming removed 2 bases at V and 5 bases at J, with 9 bases between. The CDR3 nucleotides are TGTGCCAGCAGCCAACTAGGGGGAACTGAAGCTTTCTTT. Translated: CASSQLGGTEAFF.

This rearrangement joins TRBV6-6 to TRBJ2-7; a possible D gene is TRBD1 (6 bases). CDR1 and CDR2 from the germline V gene are MNHNY and SVGAGI (reference sequence). V was trimmed by 10 bases and J by 3 bases, leaving 16 bases between them. The CDR3 extends over 13 amino acids. In DNA form, the CDR3 reads TGTGCCACGCACCGGGACACTCGCTACGAGCAGTACGTC. Translation: CATHRDTRYEQYV.

This chain links TRBV28 with TRBJ2-1; 7 nucleotides align to TRBD2. From germline, CDR1 is MDHEN and CDR2 SYDVKM. The ends lost 2 bases at V and 2 bases at J; junction bases unmatched: 6. This CDR3 spans 16 amino acids. CDR3 sequence reads: CASSLSGAAAYNEQFF. The CDR3 DNA is TGTGCCAGCAGTTTAAGCGGGGCCGCCGCCTACAATGAGCAGTTCTTC.

The V and J genes are TRBV5-4 and TRBJ1-4, with TRBD1 matching 9 bases. J gave up 5 bases and V 0 bases, and 2 bases lay outside the gene matches. The CDR3 is 15 residues long. Germline CDR1 is SGHNT and CDR2 is YYREEE (reference sequence). The CDR3 DNA follows: TGTGCCAGCAGCTTGGTTGGGACAGGGAATGAAAAACTGTTTTTT. It specifies CASSLVGTGNEKLFF.

This clone occurred once. V is TRBV5-6 and J is TRBJ2-1, with 9 bases aligning to TRBD2. CDR3 length: 16 residues. V shed 0 bases, J shed 4 bases, and the junction held 5 bases outside the gene matches. Per the germline V gene, CDR1 is SGHDT and CDR2 is YYEEEE. As DNA, the CDR3 is TGTGCCAGCAGCTTGGCCCCGGCGGGAGGGTACAATGAGCAGTTCTTC. Translating gives CASSLAPAGGYNEQFF.

The J gene is TRBJ2-2, the V gene TRBV11-3, with 10 nucleotides matching TRBD1. There are 16 residues in the CDR3. CDR1 SGHNT and CDR2 YENEEA come from the germline V gene. J lost 6 bases, V lost 5 bases, and 9 bases had no gene match. CDR3 DNA sequence: TGTGCCAGCAGCCTAGGTCTCGGACAGGGGGCCGGGGAGCTGTTTTTT. Translation gives CASSLGLGQGAGELFF.

The sample holds one count of this clone. The genes are TRBV4-1 and TRBJ2-7; D is perhaps TRBD1 or TRBD2 (6 bases each). The V end lost 5 bases, the J end lost 2 bases, and 22 bases lay between the germline ends. In germline, CDR1 is MGHRA, CDR2 YSYEKL. This CDR3 has 17 amino acids. The CDR3 DNA reads as TGCGCCAGCAGCTACAGGGTCGCGGGGACCCAACCCTACGAGCAGTACTTC. Its translation is CASSYRVAGTQPYEQYF.

The count of this clone is one. This chain links TRBV14 with TRBJ2-1; D is uncertain. The CDR3 is 12 residues long. V dropped 5 bases and J dropped 5 bases, with 7 bases sitting between them. Germline values: CDR1 SGHDN, CDR2 FVKESK. CDR3 DNA sequence: TGTGCCAGCAGCGCAAGCAACAATGAGCAGTTCTTC. Translated: CASSASNNEQFF.

The V and J genes are TRBV2 and TRBJ2-1; D is undetermined. CDR1 is SNHLY and CDR2 is FYNNEI in the germline V gene. There are 13 residues in the CDR3. V lost 7 bases to trimming and J lost 5 bases, with 12 bases between them. The DNA for the CDR3 is TGTGCCAGCATTAAGGACGCGCACAATGAGCAGTTCTTC. This translates into CASIKDAHNEQFF.

This CDR3 reads CASTDTGELFF. CDR3 nucleotides: TGCGCCAGCACTGACACCGGGGAGCTGTTTTTT. This sequence joins TRBV5-1 and TRBJ2-2; unclear D gene. CDR1 is SGHRS and CDR2 is YFSETQ in the germline V gene. The CDR3 loop spans 11 amino acids. The ends were cut back, 6 bases at V and 3 bases at J, with 3 bases in the middle.

The chain is built from TRBV7-6 and TRBJ2-2, with 12 bases identical to TRBD2. Germline CDR1 SGHVS, CDR2 FNYEAQ. The CDR3 is 16 residues long. V was clipped by 5 bases and J by 5 bases; unmatched bases: 6. CDR3 DNA sequence: TGTGCCAGCAGCAACCGACTAGCGGGAGAGACCGGGGAGCTGTTTTTT. Encoded protein: CASSNRLAGETGELFF.

This rearrangement joins TRBV27 to TRBJ1-5; 9 nucleotides line up with TRBD1. CDR3 length: 14 amino acids. The germline V gene has CDR1 MNHEY and CDR2 SMNVEV (reference sequence). With 5 bases clipped from V and 4 bases from J, the junction kept 3 bases outside the gene matches. The CDR3 region has the DNA TGTGCCAGCAGTCCGGACAGGGGTAATCAGCCCCAGCATTTT. Translation: CASSPDRGNQPQHF.

This chain connects TRBV27 to TRBJ2-5; 8 bases are shared with TRBD1. The V segment lost 0 bases and the J segment 8 bases; nucleotides outside the gene matches: 8. CDR1 is MNHEY and CDR2 is SMNVEV in the germline V gene (reference sequence). The CDR3 is 15 amino acids. The CDR3 DNA follows: TGTGCCAGCAGTTTATCGACAGGGGCAGAGGGTACCCAGTACTTC. Translated, it gives CASSLSTGAEGTQYF.

The V and J genes are TRBV27 and TRBJ1-2, with a weak D call TRBD1 (5 bases). This CDR3 comprises 13 residues. Looked up from germline, CDR1 is MNHEY and CDR2 is SMNVEV (reference sequence). Deletions cut 3 bases from V and 5 bases from J, with 10 bases between. The CDR3 loop is CASSLKGQYGYTF. In nucleotides, the CDR3 is TGTGCCAGCAGTTTGAAGGGGCAATATGGCTACACCTTC.

This sequence joins TRBV30 and TRBJ2-1; TRBD2 agrees at 12 bases. CDR1 and CDR2 from the germline V gene are GTSNPN and SVGIG (reference sequence). V was clipped by 4 bases and J by 9 bases; unmatched bases: 7. There are 14 residues in the CDR3. In nucleotides, the CDR3 is TGTGCCTGGAAAACTAGCGGGAGGTCGGGTGAGCAGTTCTTC. This gives the protein CAWKTSGRSGEQFF.